This record concerns one T cell receptor (beta chain) sequence. This entry belongs to a study of blood T cell repertoires in COVID-19. Study details: Acute-phase and convalescent COVID-19 samples originated in the United States, Italy and Spain. Sample material is recorded as cDNA or gDNA derived from T cells, B-cell-depleted T cells, or PBMCs.

The CDR3 totals 19 residues. V shed 5 bases and J 1 base; nucleotides not matched to a gene: 15. Germline values: CDR1 SEHNR, CDR2 FQNEAQ (reference sequence). Authors' methods: From reference gene primer amplification, estimates of nucleated cell counts were derived. The assay was immunoSEQ multiplex PCR, and TCRdb's table has in-frame clones only and misses some. V, J and clone size are those of that table, while D and trimming were read from the DNA. The table shows 150,000 to 200,000 clones, with around 87% occurring only once. Sequenced sample: peripheral blood. The gene calls are TRBV7-9 and TRBJ2-3; 10 nucleotides agree with TRBD2. This clonotype was sampled from a man in his late teens or twenties with acute or convalescent COVID-19. This CDR3 is CASSIRLVLAGGGTDTQYF. CDR3 nucleotides: TGTGCCAGCAGCATCCGACTCGTATTAGCGGGGGGCGGCACAGATACGCAGTATTTT.